This TCR beta chain was sequenced during a study of T cell changes during pregnancy in multiple sclerosis. Profiling relied on immunoSEQ multiplex PCR, and the TCRdb table lists in-frame clones only, not all of them. This table holds around 79,000 clones, 80% to 95% found once. There are 17 residues in the CDR3. V lost 2 bases to trimming and J lost 0 bases, with 16 bases between them. CDR1 and CDR2 from the germline V gene are KGHSH and LQKENI. V and J are TRBV18 and TRBJ1-2; D is uncertain. The TCR originated in a female donor with multiple sclerosis, enrolled in a pregnancy study. Sample: CD4+ T cells from peripheral blood mononuclear cells, taken in the second trimester of pregnancy. The CDR3 loop is CASSPASPRVANYGYTF. The CDR3 DNA sequence: TGTGCCAGCTCACCAGCAAGTCCGAGGGTAGCTAACTATGGCTACACCTTC.